Each of the 4 T cell receptor beta chains below was sequenced from the same sample in a study of T cells after somatic rescue of genetic block (dated by TCRdb to between 2020 and 2021). The library was made by the immunoSEQ multiplex PCR assay. TCRdb obtained this table from immuneACCESS and retained in-frame rearrangements with V and J assigned. These tables miss some clones; where compared with another copy, unresolved V genes account for less than half of the shortfall, and the remainder is unexplained. The sample has some 90,000 clones on record, approximately 90% of them singletons. In total, the top ten clones hold 1.5% to 2% of the sample. Sample: peripheral blood mononuclear cells (PBMCs). The receptor source for this set is a woman aged 18-29 years.

The chain uses TRBV7-9 and TRBJ2-5, with 8 nucleotides matching TRBD2. Germline V gene lookup returns CDR1 SEHNR and CDR2 FQNEAQ (reference sequence). This CDR3 has 17 amino acids. J was trimmed by 1 base and V by 5 bases; bases with no gene match: 12. The CDR3 DNA reads TGTGCCAGCAGCCGCTGGGTAGCGGGAAGCTCCCAAGAGACCCAGTACTTC. It is translated as CASSRWVAGSSQETQYF.

This sequence joins TRBV5-1 and TRBJ1-1; a weak D match, TRBD1 (5 bases). Germline V lookup: CDR1 SGHRS, CDR2 YFSETQ. The CDR3 totals 15 residues. Trimming took 1 base from V and 5 from J, leaving 15 bases between them. The CDR3 coding sequence is TGCGCCAGCAGCTTGTCGGGCAGGGCGGGAACTGAAGCTTTCTTT. It codes for CASSLSGRAGTEAFF.

The chain uses TRBV5-4 and TRBJ2-3; a possible D gene is TRBD2 (5 bases). Trimming left V 0 bases short and J 3 bases short, with 14 bases between. The CDR3 consists of 16 residues. Germline-derived CDR1 and CDR2 are SGHNT and YYREEE (reference sequence). This chain's CDR3 is CASSLGASGNTDTQYF. CDR3 nucleotide sequence: TGTGCCAGCAGCTTGGGGGCCTCGGGAAATACAGATACGCAGTATTTT.

V gene TRBV4-3 combines with J gene TRBJ2-3; TRBD2 aligns across 9 bases. The germline V gene has CDR1 LGHNA and CDR2 YSLEER. This CDR3 region has 19 residues. The V and J ends lost 0 bases and 2 bases, in that order; junction bases with no gene match: 12. The CDR3 bases are TGCGCCAGCAGCCAAGACCCGGGGCTAGCGGGATCCGACACAGATACGCAGTATTTT. Protein: CASSQDPGLAGSDTDTQYF.